One and the same sample provided the 30 T cell receptor beta chains below, sequenced in a study of shared clonotypes between healthy human individuals. Measured with immunoSEQ multiplex PCR; TCRdb has only the in-frame clones, and not every one. The repertoire holds over 1.4 million clones, with approximately 96% as singletons. Sequences were obtained from naive CD4+ T cells sorted from blood. Subset given: CD45RA+ positively selected. The receptors come from a man younger than 45 in good health.

As concerns this clone: Other nucleotide sequences from this sample produce the same CDR3. The gene calls are TRBV9 and TRBJ2-7; no definite D call. The CDR3 extends over 14 amino acids. Germline assignment: CDR1 SGDLS and CDR2 YYNGEE. The V end lost 0 bases, the J end lost 2 bases, and 9 bases lay between the germline ends. The CDR3 loop is CASSVGSVAYEQYF. The CDR3 nucleotides read TGTGCCAGCAGCGTAGGGAGCGTGGCCTACGAGCAGTACTTC.

The gene calls are TRBV6-6 and TRBJ2-7; D gene unclear. Germline CDR1 MNHNY, CDR2 SVGAGI (reference sequence). This CDR3 spans 13 amino acids. Trimming left V 5 bases short and J 6 bases short, with 14 bases between. The CDR3 sequence is CASSRTVSGEQYF. The DNA for the CDR3 is TGTGCCAGCAGTCGTACCGTCTCTGGCGAGCAGTACTTC.

This chain connects TRBV7-9 to TRBJ2-2, with D maybe TRBD2 (5 bases). The CDR3 consists of 12 residues. CDR1 and CDR2 from the germline V gene are SEHNR and FQNEAQ (reference sequence). The germline V and J ends were trimmed by 5 bases and 6 bases, with 7 bases remaining between them. The CDR3 reads CASSILAGELFF. CDR3 nucleotide sequence: TGTGCCAGCAGCATACTAGCCGGGGAGCTGTTTTTT.

This sequence joins TRBV28 and TRBJ2-2; no clear D gene. The CDR3 spans 12 residues. CDR1 and CDR2 from the germline V gene are MDHEN and SYDVKM. V lost 8 bases and J 4 bases, leaving 8 bases between the germline ends. The chain's CDR3 is CASRRTTGELFF. DNA of the CDR3: TGTGCCAGCCGAAGGACCACCGGGGAGCTGTTTTTT. Variable domain in full (rest from reference TRBV28 and TRBJ2-2): DVKVTQSSRYLVKRTGEKVFLECVQDMDHENMFWYRQDPGLGLRLIYFSYDVKMKEKGDIPEGYSVSREKKERFSLILESASTNQTSMYLCASRRTTGELFFGEGSRLTVL.

The chain links TRBV4-1 to TRBJ2-3, with D possibly being TRBD2 (6 bases). Germline values: CDR1 MGHRA, CDR2 YSYEKL. This CDR3 has 17 residues. V lost 0 bases to trimming and J lost 6 bases, with 19 bases between them. Here the CDR3 reads CASSQELVVAAWDTQYF. The CDR3, as DNA: TGCGCCAGCAGCCAAGAACTCGTGGTAGCGGCGTGGGATACGCAGTATTTT.

The chain links TRBV6-1 to TRBJ2-7, with 9 bases fitting TRBD1. Germline V gene sequence: CDR1 MNHNS, CDR2 SASEGT. CDR3 length: 15 amino acids. V lost 6 bases, J lost 1 base, and 7 bases stayed unmatched. CDR3 sequence: CASSWGQGGSYEQYF. The DNA for the CDR3 is TGTGCCAGCAGCTGGGGACAGGGAGGGTCCTACGAGCAGTACTTC.

The DNA for the CDR3 is TGTGCCAGCAGCTTCCGGGACAGAAGAAACACTGAAGCTTTCTTT. Its protein is CASSFRDRRNTEAFF. The gene calls are TRBV11-2 and TRBJ1-1; 7 positions agree with TRBD1. This CDR3 has 15 residues. V was clipped by 3 bases and J by 2 bases; unmatched bases: 6. The germline V gene encodes CDR1 SGHAT and CDR2 FQNNGV.

The chain is built from TRBV7-9 and TRBJ1-2; 10 bases align to TRBD1. This CDR3 has 14 residues. After removal of 5 bases from V and 9 bases from J, the junction contained 9 bases not matched to a gene. CDR1 is SEHNR, CDR2 FQNEAQ, per germline (reference sequence). The DNA of the CDR3 is TGTGCCAGCAGCCAGGGGACAGGGGCCGCTAGCTACACCTTC. As protein: CASSQGTGAASYTF.

The rearrangement links TRBV13 to TRBJ2-1; D remains ambiguous. From germline, CDR1 is PRHDT and CDR2 FYEKMQ (reference sequence). The CDR3 has 16 amino acids. The V gene lost 6 bases and the J gene lost 6 bases, with 21 bases spanning the gap. CDR3 in amino acids: CASRPTPGRVPNEQFF. CDR3 in DNA: TGTGCCAGCAGACCCACCCCCGGACGGGTGCCCAATGAGCAGTTCTTC.

The J gene is TRBJ1-5, the V gene TRBV28, with D perhaps TRBD1 (5 bases). Trimming took off 4 bases at V and 4 bases at J, with 17 bases between the two ends. The CDR3 consists of 16 residues. Germline V lookup: CDR1 MDHEN, CDR2 SYDVKM. The chain's CDR3 is CASSSRLRAWNQPQHF. The CDR3 DNA sequence: TGTGCCAGCAGTTCCCGACTCAGGGCATGGAATCAGCCCCAGCATTTT.

The V and J genes are TRBV19 and TRBJ1-3, with unresolved D. Per germline, CDR1 LNHDA and CDR2 SQIVND (reference sequence). The CDR3 has 16 amino acids. With 6 bases removed from V and 0 bases from J, the gap between germline ends came to 15 bases. The CDR3: CASSLSRALSGNTIYF. The DNA for the CDR3 is TGTGCCAGTAGCCTATCAAGGGCCCTCTCTGGAAACACCATATATTTT. The whole variable domain, remainder taken from reference TRBV19 and TRBJ1-3, is DGGITQSPKYLFRKEGQNVTLSCEQNLNHDAMYWYRQDPGQGLRLIYYSQIVNDFQKGDIAEGYSVSREKKESFPLTVTSAQKNPTAFYLCASSLSRALSGNTIYFGEGSWLTVV.

The V and J genes are TRBV5-6 and TRBJ2-7, with TRBD1 matching over 10 bases. The CDR3 consists of 15 residues. Germline CDR1 reads SGHDT; CDR2 reads YYEEEE. V lost 1 base, J lost 9 bases, and 10 bases stayed unmatched. DNA of the CDR3: TGTGCCAGCAGCTTGCCCGGACAGGGGGGTGGAGGGCAGTACTTC. The encoded protein is CASSLPGQGGGGQYF.

Worth noting for this clone: Other DNA sequences within the sample encode an identical CDR3. V usage is TRBV5-1 and J usage is TRBJ2-5; TRBD2 agrees at 7 bases. V gave up 5 bases and J gave up 1 base; unmatched junction bases: 5. This CDR3 has 14 residues. The germline CDR1 and CDR2 sequences are SGHRS and YFSETQ. This CDR3 is CASRPGGFQETQYF. As DNA, the CDR3 is TGCGCCAGCAGGCCGGGGGGATTCCAAGAGACCCAGTACTTC.

This chain links TRBV28 with TRBJ2-3; no clear D gene. This CDR3 has 15 amino acids. Germline loops: CDR1 MDHEN, CDR2 SYDVKM. V shed 4 bases and J shed 8 bases, with 19 bases lying between them. CDR3 DNA: TGTGCCAGCAGTTCCTATCACGGCGTCGTTGGTACGCAGTATTTT. Its translation is CASSSYHGVVGTQYF.

Here the CDR3 reads CAWGRLGGNQPQHF. DNA for the CDR3: TGTGCCTGGGGTCGGTTGGGAGGCAATCAGCCCCAGCATTTT. V gene TRBV30 combines with J gene TRBJ1-5; unclear D gene. The CDR3 has 14 residues. The V and J ends lost 5 bases and 2 bases respectively, with 13 bases between them. In germline, CDR1 is GTSNPN, CDR2 SVGIG (reference sequence).

This rearrangement joins TRBV28 to TRBJ2-2; the match to TRBD1 covers 10 bases. The CDR3 covers 16 residues. Germline V gives CDR1 MDHEN, CDR2 SYDVKM. V trimming: 6 bases; J trimming: 5 bases; junction bases outside the gene matches: 9. In nucleotides, the CDR3 is TGTGCCAGCAGGTTGACAGGGGGCCCCTCAACCGGGGAGCTGTTTTTT. Amino acids: CASRLTGGPSTGELFF. The variable domain in full, with the rest retrieved from reference TRBV28 and TRBJ2-2, is DVKVTQSSRYLVKRTGEKVFLECVQDMDHENMFWYRQDPGLGLRLIYFSYDVKMKEKGDIPEGYSVSREKKERFSLILESASTNQTSMYLCASRLTGGPSTGELFFGEGSRLTVL.

The chain couples TRBV7-2 to TRBJ2-1; D is possibly TRBD2 (6 bases). This CDR3 spans 15 amino acids. V was clipped by 6 bases and J by 6 bases, with 18 bases between them. Per the germline V gene, CDR1 is SGHTA and CDR2 is FQGNSA. The CDR3 region has the DNA TGTGCCAGCAGACCTAGCGTCCCTGGCCTCAATGAGCAGTTCTTC. This codes for CASRPSVPGLNEQFF.

V is TRBV28 and J is TRBJ1-4; D is perhaps TRBD1 (6 bases). Germline loops: CDR1 MDHEN, CDR2 SYDVKM. Trimming took 5 bases from V and 0 from J, leaving 13 bases between them. CDR3 size: 16 residues. The chain's CDR3 is CASSLLRGSTNEKLFF. CDR3 bases: TGTGCCAGCAGTCTACTCAGGGGTTCAACTAATGAAAAACTGTTTTTT.

The CDR3 spells CASSLGGTGALVRSQHF. DNA of the CDR3: TGTGCCAGCAGTCTGGGAGGCACAGGGGCGCTAGTGCGGTCCCAGCATTTT. The chain has TRBV7-2 and TRBJ1-5, with 7 bases aligning to TRBD1. Germline CDR1 and CDR2: SGHTA and FQGNSA. This CDR3 is 17 amino acids long. The ends lost 6 bases at V and 11 bases at J; junction bases unmatched: 22.

The chain has TRBV5-1 and TRBJ2-1; 11 bases line up with TRBD2. The CDR3 totals 17 residues. V dropped 2 bases and J dropped 1; count of bases not matched to a gene: 5. Germline V CDR1 and CDR2: SGHRS, YFSETQ. The CDR3 DNA is TGCGCCAGCAGCTTAACTAGCGGGAGTGTTTCCTACAATGAGCAGTTCTTC. It codes for CASSLTSGSVSYNEQFF.

The chain combines TRBV10-3 with TRBJ2-7; TRBD1 matches 10 bases. V was pared by 4 bases and J by 2 bases, with 5 bases of the junction left unmatched. CDR3 size: 15 residues. CDR1 is ENHRY and CDR2 is SYGVKD in the germline V gene. The CDR3 DNA is TGTGCCATCAGTGGTGGACAGGGGGTTACCTACGAGCAGTACTTC. Encoded protein: CAISGGQGVTYEQYF.

The V call is TRBV7-6, the J call TRBJ1-5; a possible D gene is TRBD1 (5 bases). The V gene lost 1 base and the J gene lost 2 bases, with 9 bases spanning the gap. The germline gives CDR1 SGHVS, CDR2 FNYEAQ. CDR3 length: 15 amino acids. The CDR3 nucleotides read TGTGCCAGCAGCTTAGGGAGGGGCGGCAATCAGCCCCAGCATTTT. This gives the protein CASSLGRGGNQPQHF.

This clone was seen only once. The V gene is TRBV30, the J gene TRBJ2-4, with D unclear. Trimming left V 5 bases short and J 12 bases short, with 11 bases between. This CDR3 has 10 residues. Germline V gene sequence: CDR1 GTSNPN, CDR2 SVGIG (reference sequence). CDR3 coding DNA: TGTGCCTGGGGAAGAGGCGGTCAGTACTTC. Translated, it gives CAWGRGGQYF.

For this clone: At the DNA level, this CDR3 is encoded by other sequences in the same sample as well. The rearrangement links TRBV5-1 to TRBJ2-3, with 7 bases lining up with TRBD2. Germline V gives CDR1 SGHRS, CDR2 YFSETQ. The CDR3 sequence is 14 residues long. V shed 4 bases and J 0 bases; nucleotides not matched to a gene: 2. The CDR3 nucleotides are TGCGCCAGCAGCCTAGCGGATAGCACAGATACGCAGTATTTT. It yields the protein CASSLADSTDTQYF.

The gene calls are TRBV9 and TRBJ2-7; TRBD1 or TRBD2 may be the D gene (6 bases each). This CDR3 region has 15 residues. Per the germline V gene, CDR1 is SGDLS and CDR2 is YYNGEE. The V gene lost 4 bases and the J gene lost 4 bases, with 18 bases spanning the gap. This chain's CDR3 is CASSPELGAGYEQYF. DNA for the CDR3: TGTGCCAGCAGCCCCGAATTGGGGGCGGGGTACGAGCAGTACTTC.

This clone occurred a few times. This sequence joins TRBV16 and TRBJ1-5; D is unclear. The V end lost 5 bases, the J end lost 10 bases, and 15 bases lay between the germline ends. CDR1 KGHSY and CDR2 FQNENV come from the germline V gene. This CDR3 has 13 residues. This CDR3 is CASSAAAGDPQHF. The DNA of the CDR3 is TGTGCCAGCAGCGCAGCAGCCGGCGACCCCCAGCATTTT.

The CDR3 coding sequence is TGTGCCAGCAGCGTAGGGCCAGCGGAAGGAAACACCATATATTTT. Amino acid sequence: CASSVGPAEGNTIYF. The chain links TRBV9 to TRBJ1-3; D gene unclear. V lost 0 bases and J lost 4, with 11 bases in between. Germline CDR1 is SGDLS and CDR2 is YYNGEE. There are 15 residues in the CDR3.

The CDR3, as DNA: TGTGCCAGCAGTACACCTCGGGGAGCTCTCTATGGCTACACCTTC. It codes for CASSTPRGALYGYTF. The chain is built from TRBV28 and TRBJ1-2; no firm D call. The CDR3 spans 15 residues. CDR1 and CDR2 from the germline V gene are MDHEN and SYDVKM. V lost 5 bases and J lost 4, with 17 bases in between.

This sequence joins TRBV5-6 and TRBJ1-4; no definite D call. The V gene's germline CDR1 is SGHDT and CDR2 YYEEEE. The length of the CDR3 is 13 residues. The V end was cut by 6 bases, the J end by 5 bases, with 11 bases between. The DNA for the CDR3 is TGTGCCAGCACCGAGCGTCTAAATGAAAAACTGTTTTTT. It codes for CASTERLNEKLFF.

The chain joins TRBV15 to TRBJ2-6; D is unresolved. Germline values: CDR1 LNHNV, CDR2 YYDKDF (reference sequence). V shed 0 bases and J shed 0 bases, with 3 bases lying between them. CDR3 length: 15 residues. This CDR3 is CATSRDNSGANVLTF. CDR3 in DNA: TGTGCCACCAGCAGAGATAACTCTGGGGCCAACGTCCTGACTTTC.